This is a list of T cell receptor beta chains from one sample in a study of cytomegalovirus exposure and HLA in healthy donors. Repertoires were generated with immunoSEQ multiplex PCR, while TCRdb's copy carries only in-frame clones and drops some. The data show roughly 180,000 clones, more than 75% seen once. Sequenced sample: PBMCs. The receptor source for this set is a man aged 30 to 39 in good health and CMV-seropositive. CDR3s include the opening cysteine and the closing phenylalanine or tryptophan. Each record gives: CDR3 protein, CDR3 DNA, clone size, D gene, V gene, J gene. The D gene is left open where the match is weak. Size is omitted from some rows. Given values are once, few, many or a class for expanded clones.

CDR3: CASSSSGGTGMAFF; DNA: TGTGCCAGCAGCTCCTCCGGGGGGACAGGGATGGCTTTCTTT; size: NA; D: TRBD1; V: TRBV7-9; J: TRBJ1-1
CDR3: CSALSSYNEQFF; DNA: TGCAGCGCTCTGAGCTCCTACAATGAGCAGTTCTTC; size: NA; D: NA; V: TRBV29-1; J: TRBJ2-1
CDR3: CASSWGAPWNTGELFF; DNA: TGTGCCAGCAGCTGGGGGGCACCGTGGAACACCGGGGAGCTGTTTTTT; size: NA; D: NA; V: TRBV5-6; J: TRBJ2-2
CDR3: CAWRRRGGGTEAFF; DNA: TGTGCCTGGAGGAGACGGGGGGGAGGCACTGAAGCTTTCTTT; size: NA; D: NA; V: TRBV30; J: TRBJ1-1
CDR3: CASSKAPGAGNSPLHF; DNA: TGCGCCAGCAGCAAAGCCCCGGGGGCAGGTAATTCACCCCTCCACTTT; size: NA; D: NA; V: TRBV4-3; J: TRBJ1-6
CDR3: CASSPSPLTDTQYF; DNA: TGCGCCAGCAGCCCCTCACCCCTCACAGATACGCAGTATTTT; size: NA; D: NA; V: TRBV5-1; J: TRBJ2-3
CDR3: CASSLNVEETQYF; DNA: TGCGCCAGCAGCTTGAATGTCGAAGAGACCCAGTACTTC; size: few; D: NA; V: TRBV5-1; J: TRBJ2-5
CDR3: CASRHRGDGYTF; DNA: TGTGCCAGCAGGCACAGGGGTGATGGCTACACCTTC; size: NA; D: TRBD1; V: TRBV6-5; J: TRBJ1-2
CDR3: CASSLVSTVYGYTF; DNA: TGCGCCAGCAGCTTGGTTTCGACAGTCTATGGCTACACCTTC; size: once; D: NA; V: TRBV5-1; J: TRBJ1-2
CDR3: CASSQTLQGRGQPQHF; DNA: TGCGCCAGCAGTCAAACCCTACAGGGTAGAGGGCAGCCCCAGCATTTT; size: few; D: NA; V: TRBV23-1; J: TRBJ1-5
CDR3: CASSSLSGGFADTQYF; DNA: TGTGCCAGCAGCTCCCTTAGCGGGGGTTTCGCAGATACGCAGTATTTT; size: once; D: TRBD2; V: TRBV7-2; J: TRBJ2-3
CDR3: CASSVQGKVNTEAFF; DNA: TGTGCCAGCAGCGTACAGGGGAAGGTGAACACTGAAGCTTTCTTT; size: NA; D: NA; V: TRBV9; J: TRBJ1-1
CDR3: CASSQLTWDEQFF; DNA: TGTGCCAGCAGCCAACTTACCTGGGATGAGCAGTTCTTC; size: NA; D: NA; V: TRBV5-4; J: TRBJ2-1
CDR3: CASRHQGKGETQYF; DNA: TGTGCCAGCAGGCATCAGGGGAAAGGAGAGACCCAGTACTTC; size: NA; D: NA; V: TRBV28; J: TRBJ2-5
CDR3: CASSQTSSQDFF; DNA: TGTGCCAGCAGCCAAACCAGCTCACAGGATTTCTTT; size: NA; D: NA; V: TRBV6-6; J: TRBJ1-1
CDR3: CASNVAGGGETQYF; DNA: TGTGCCAGCAATGTAGCGGGAGGCGGAGAGACCCAGTACTTC; size: NA; D: TRBD2; V: TRBV7-9; J: TRBJ2-5
CDR3: CASSQEPLSGLAMDTIYF; DNA: TGCGCCAGCAGCCAAGAGCCCCTGAGTGGCCTAGCGATGGACACCATATATTTT; size: NA; D: NA; V: TRBV4-1; J: TRBJ1-3
CDR3: CASSYRDLPYEQYF; DNA: TGTGCCAGCAGTTACCGGGACTTGCCCTACGAGCAGTACTTC; size: NA; D: NA; V: TRBV6-6; J: TRBJ2-7
CDR3: CASSIWREAFF; DNA: TGTGCCAGTAGTATCTGGCGTGAAGCTTTCTTT; size: NA; D: NA; V: TRBV19; J: TRBJ1-1
CDR3: CASSYTGSSYEQYF; DNA: TGTGCCAGCAGTTACACGGGATCTTCTTACGAGCAGTACTTC; size: NA; D: NA; V: TRBV6-5; J: TRBJ2-7
CDR3: CASLRGQGSSGANVLTF; DNA: TGTGCCAGCCTTCGGGGACAGGGGTCCTCTGGGGCCAACGTCCTGACTTTC; size: NA; D: TRBD1; V: TRBV5-8; J: TRBJ2-6
CDR3: CASSAGWQNTEAFF; DNA: TGTGCCAGCAGTGCGGGTTGGCAGAACACTGAAGCTTTCTTT; size: NA; D: NA; V: TRBV6-1; J: TRBJ1-1
CDR3: CASSPGNKPYEQFF; DNA: TGTGCCAGCAGCCCCGGGAACAAGCCCTATGAGCAGTTCTTC; size: NA; D: NA; V: TRBV27; J: TRBJ2-1
CDR3: CASSTLAGGPLEQYF; DNA: TGTGCCAGCAGTACCCTAGCGGGAGGGCCGCTCGAGCAGTACTTC; size: NA; D: TRBD2; V: TRBV28; J: TRBJ2-7
CDR3: CASSQAETTGATISYEQYF; DNA: TGTGCCAGCAGCCAAGCTGAGACGACAGGGGCCACCATCTCCTACGAGCAGTACTTC; size: NA; D: TRBD1; V: TRBV4-2; J: TRBJ2-7
CDR3: CASSITGPTEAFF; DNA: TGCGCCAGCAGCATTACAGGGCCCACTGAAGCTTTCTTT; size: NA; D: NA; V: TRBV4-1; J: TRBJ1-1
CDR3: CASSQDRGAPRGYTF; DNA: TGCGCCAGCAGCCAAGATAGGGGGGCGCCCCGGGGCTACACCTTC; size: NA; D: NA; V: TRBV4-3; J: TRBJ1-2
CDR3: CASSFAGGPRETQYF; DNA: TGTGCCAGCAGTTTCGCGGGAGGGCCGAGGGAGACCCAGTACTTC; size: NA; D: TRBD2; V: TRBV28; J: TRBJ2-5
CDR3: CAWSVGGAQPQHF; DNA: TGTGCCTGGAGTGTAGGGGGGGCTCAGCCCCAGCATTTT; size: NA; D: NA; V: TRBV30; J: TRBJ1-5
CDR3: CASSIIGTQPDEQYF; DNA: TGTGCCAGTAGTATCATCGGGACCCAGCCTGACGAGCAGTACTTC; size: once; D: NA; V: TRBV19; J: TRBJ2-7
CDR3: CASRQIDGNQPQHF; DNA: TGTGCCAGCAGACAGATAGATGGCAATCAGCCCCAGCATTTT; size: NA; D: NA; V: TRBV27; J: TRBJ1-5
CDR3: CASSFITYNEQFF; DNA: TGTGCCAGCAGCTTCATAACCTACAATGAGCAGTTCTTC; size: NA; D: NA; V: TRBV5-4; J: TRBJ2-1
CDR3: CASSSGLEQFF; DNA: TGTGCCAGCAGCTCAGGTCTTGAGCAGTTCTTC; size: NA; D: NA; V: TRBV9; J: TRBJ2-1
CDR3: CASSLGLAGGADTQYF; DNA: TGTGCCAGCAGCCTGGGACTAGCGGGGGGTGCAGATACGCAGTATTTT; size: NA; D: TRBD2; V: TRBV11-2; J: TRBJ2-3
CDR3: CATRVGATEAFF; DNA: TGTGCCACCAGGGTCGGGGCCACTGAAGCTTTCTTT; size: NA; D: NA; V: TRBV6-1; J: TRBJ1-1
CDR3: CASSLRTDLDEQFF; DNA: TGCGCCAGCAGCTTAAGGACGGACCTCGATGAGCAGTTCTTC; size: NA; D: NA; V: TRBV5-1; J: TRBJ2-1
CDR3: CASEGHVDDEQFF; DNA: TGTGCCAGTGAGGGACACGTGGATGATGAGCAGTTCTTC; size: few; D: NA; V: TRBV7-2; J: TRBJ2-1
CDR3: CASSLGVGEVQPQHF; DNA: TGCGCCAGCAGCTTGGGCGTGGGGGAGGTTCAGCCCCAGCATTTT; size: NA; D: NA; V: TRBV5-1; J: TRBJ1-5
CDR3: CASRSAWGAYGYTF; DNA: TGTGCCAGCAGATCCGCCTGGGGGGCCTATGGCTACACCTTC; size: NA; D: NA; V: TRBV6-5; J: TRBJ1-2
CDR3: CASSPGAVGAYEQYF; DNA: TGTGCCAGCAGCCCCGGGGCGGTGGGGGCCTACGAGCAGTACTTC; size: NA; D: NA; V: TRBV11-2; J: TRBJ2-7
CDR3: CASRSTSVYSNQPQHF; DNA: TGTGCCAGCAGATCTACCAGCGTTTATAGCAATCAGCCCCAGCATTTT; size: NA; D: NA; V: TRBV28; J: TRBJ1-5
CDR3: CASSSSGLAGGYTTYEQYF; DNA: TGTGCCAGCAGCTCATCAGGACTAGCGGGGGGGTATACCACCTACGAGCAGTACTTC; size: NA; D: TRBD2; V: TRBV7-9; J: TRBJ2-7
CDR3: CASSDIQGTGELFF; DNA: TGTGCCAGCAGCGACATTCAAGGCACCGGGGAGCTGTTTTTT; size: NA; D: NA; V: TRBV9; J: TRBJ2-2
CDR3: CASTRGSQVSQFF; DNA: TGCGCCAGCACCCGGGGTAGTCAGGTATCGCAGTTCTTC; size: once; D: NA; V: TRBV5-1; J: TRBJ2-1
CDR3: CASMGGSVTGELFF; DNA: TGCGCCAGCATGGGGGGTTCGGTTACCGGGGAGCTGTTTTTT; size: NA; D: NA; V: TRBV5-1; J: TRBJ2-2
CDR3: CASSPDRGETQYF; DNA: TGTGCCAGCAGTCCCGACAGGGGAGAGACCCAGTACTTC; size: NA; D: TRBD1; V: TRBV6-5; J: TRBJ2-5
CDR3: CATSRADFDTQYF; DNA: TGTGCCACCAGCAGGGCAGATTTCGATACGCAGTATTTT; size: once; D: NA; V: TRBV15; J: TRBJ2-3
CDR3: CASSEGVAGTPRAQYF; DNA: TGTGCCAGCAGTGAAGGGGTGGCAGGCACCCCCAGGGCGCAGTACTTC; size: NA; D: NA; V: TRBV2; J: TRBJ2-7
CDR3: CASSVLGAAEQFF; DNA: TGTGCCAGCAGCGTCCTCGGAGCGGCTGAGCAGTTCTTC; size: NA; D: NA; V: TRBV7-9; J: TRBJ2-1
CDR3: CASSEDRGNTEAFF; DNA: TGTGCCAGTAGTGAGGACAGGGGGAACACTGAAGCTTTCTTT; size: NA; D: TRBD1; V: TRBV19; J: TRBJ1-1
CDR3: CASRTAGTANSPLHF; DNA: TGTGCCAGCAGAACCGCCGGGACAGCGAATTCACCCCTCCACTTT; size: once; D: TRBD1; V: TRBV2; J: TRBJ1-6
CDR3: CASRLQGLSSYEQYF; DNA: TGTGCCAGCAGACTACAGGGCCTTAGCTCCTACGAGCAGTACTTC; size: NA; D: NA; V: TRBV27; J: TRBJ2-7
CDR3: CASSLDQGWETQYF; DNA: TGTGCCAGCAGCTTAGACCAGGGTTGGGAGACCCAGTACTTC; size: NA; D: NA; V: TRBV7-6; J: TRBJ2-5
CDR3: CASSYGGQGHSPLHF; DNA: TGTGCCAGCAGTTACGGTGGACAGGGGCATTCACCCCTCCACTTT; size: NA; D: TRBD1; V: TRBV6-6; J: TRBJ1-6
CDR3: CASSALPGENTEAFF; DNA: TGCGCCAGCAGCGCCCTCCCGGGGGAGAACACTGAAGCTTTCTTT; size: NA; D: NA; V: TRBV4-1; J: TRBJ1-1
CDR3: CASGSLGQETQYF; DNA: TGTGCCAGCGGAAGCCTGGGACAAGAGACCCAGTACTTC; size: NA; D: NA; V: TRBV7-2; J: TRBJ2-5
CDR3: CASSGVTGGSFYEQYF; DNA: TGTGCCAGCAGCGGAGTAACAGGGGGTTCCTTCTACGAGCAGTACTTC; size: NA; D: TRBD1; V: TRBV2; J: TRBJ2-7
CDR3: CASSYQVPGTGTEAFF; DNA: TGTGCCAGCAGTTACCAAGTTCCCGGGACAGGGACTGAAGCTTTCTTT; size: NA; D: TRBD1; V: TRBV6-5; J: TRBJ1-1